These 23 T cell receptor beta chains originate from one sample sequenced in a study of neurological immune-mediated disorders. TCRdb ran MiXCR on the 5' RACE reads and lists one entry per CDR3 protein. This sample has about 53,000 distinct CDR3 sequences, with 7% to 10% found just once. Documented time point: longitudinal time-point 3. Source material: PBMCs. All receptors derive from a woman aged 40 to 55 in good health.

At least ten counts were recorded for this clonotype. The chain uses TRBV14 and TRBJ2-1; D uncertain. Germline CDR1 SGHDN, CDR2 FVKESK. Trimming left V 4 bases short and J 6 bases short, with 7 bases between. The CDR3 sequence is 12 residues long. CDR3 sequence: CASSPQFNEQFF. The CDR3 bases are TGTGCCAGCAGCCCCCAGTTCAATGAGCAGTTCTTC.

This clonotype was counted at least ten times. The chain employs TRBV6-5 and TRBJ1-2; possible D gene TRBD1, 5 bases. Trimming pared 2 bases from V and 6 bases from J, leaving 13 bases between. The CDR3 extends over 14 amino acids. Looked up from germline, CDR1 is MNHEY and CDR2 is SVGAGI. CDR3 in DNA: TGTGCCAGCAGTTACAGGGGAAGTGAAGATGGCTACACCTTC. Protein product: CASSYRGSEDGYTF.

This clonotype was recorded at least ten times. CDR3 in DNA: TGTGCCACCAGCTCGCAGGGGGCGAGTAAGAGGAAACTGTTTTTT. Translating it yields CATSSQGASKRKLFF. This sequence joins TRBV15 and TRBJ1-4, with 8 bases identical to TRBD1. CDR1 and CDR2 (germline): LNHNV, YYDKDF (reference sequence). CDR3 length: 15 amino acids. Trimming cost V 5 bases and J 11 bases; bases outside gene matches: 13.

Many counts were recorded for this clonotype. The chain has TRBV11-3 and TRBJ1-3; D unresolved. The CDR3 extends over 13 amino acids. Germline values: CDR1 SGHNT, CDR2 YENEEA. The V gene lost 8 bases and the J gene lost 2 bases, with 10 bases spanning the gap. The CDR3 DNA is TGTGCCAGCTCGGTAGGGACTGGAAACACCATATATTTT. Its protein is CASSVGTGNTIYF.

This clonotype was recorded at least ten times. The genes are TRBV6-5 and TRBJ1-6, with 8 positions matching TRBD1. J gave up 6 bases and V 6 bases, and 7 bases lay outside the gene matches. Germline CDR1 MNHEY, CDR2 SVGAGI. The CDR3 totals 15 residues. The CDR3 sequence is CASRRGTGVNSPLHF. CDR3 coding DNA: TGTGCCAGCAGGAGGGGGACAGGAGTTAATTCACCCCTCCACTTT.

This clonotype has ten or more counts. The rearrangement links TRBV6-1 to TRBJ1-2, with 9 bases that match TRBD1. The junction had 6 bases not matched to a gene; V was cut back by 4 bases and J by 6 bases. Germline CDR1 MNHNS, CDR2 SASEGT. This CDR3 region has 14 residues. As DNA, the CDR3 is TGTGCCAGCAGTGCGGTCCGGGACAGGGATGGCTACACCTTC. Protein sequence: CASSAVRDRDGYTF.

This clonotype was picked up many times. The rearrangement uses TRBV6-2 or TRBV6-3 and TRBJ1-2; TRBD1 aligns across 12 bases. Trimming took 4 bases from V and 3 from J; bases not matched to a gene: 6. Germline loops: CDR1 MNHEY, CDR2 SVGEGT. The CDR3 runs 16 residues. The CDR3 sequence is CASSLSGTGGDYGYTF. The CDR3 coding sequence is TGTGCCAGCAGTTTGTCCGGGACAGGGGGCGACTATGGCTACACCTTC.

The table lists this clonotype with many counts. The chain joins TRBV12-3 or TRBV12-4 to TRBJ2-1; 11 positions match TRBD1. The J segment lost 6 bases and the V segment lost 5 bases, leaving 6 bases of the junction unmatched. This CDR3 has 15 residues. CDR3 loop: CASSPDRGHRNEQFF. As DNA, the CDR3 is TGTGCCAGCAGTCCGGACAGGGGGCATCGCAATGAGCAGTTCTTC.

With regard to this clonotype: Here the CDR3 omits its conserved ending phenylalanine or tryptophan, so a read error is the likely source. The J gene is TRBJ1-4, the V gene TRBV12-3 or TRBV12-4; weak D call: TRBD1 (5 bases). The CDR3 is made up of 14 amino acids. Deletions cut 6 bases from V and 5 bases from J, with 13 bases between. CDR3 residues: CASRRRDPNEKLFC. DNA of the CDR3: TGTGCCAGCAGACGCCGGGACCCAAATGAAAAACTGTTTTGT.

This clonotype was counted many times. The chain links TRBV20-1 to TRBJ2-2; 9 nucleotides line up with TRBD2. This CDR3 comprises 14 residues. Germline V CDR1 and CDR2: DFQATT, SNEGSKA (reference sequence). J gave up 1 base and V 3 bases, and 0 bases lay outside the gene matches. CDR3 sequence reads: CSASSGGNTGELFF. CDR3 bases: TGCAGTGCTAGTAGCGGGGGGAACACCGGGGAGCTGTTTTTT.

This clonotype appeared many times. The chain links TRBV15 to TRBJ2-7; D remains ambiguous. The CDR3 runs to 15 residues. V shed 3 bases and J shed 2 bases, with 14 bases lying between them. Germline lookup yields CDR1 LNHNV and CDR2 YYDKDF (reference sequence). The CDR3 DNA is TGTGCCACCAGCAGGGACGCAAACATCCCCTACGAGCAGTACTTC. Its translation: CATSRDANIPYEQYF.

This clonotype was observed at least ten times. At one end, the junction sequence differs from germline, possibly due to a read error. The genes are TRBV6-2 or TRBV6-3 and TRBJ2-1, with 8 bases matching TRBD1. CDR3 size: 13 residues. Germline V gene sequence: CDR1 MNHEY, CDR2 SVGEGT. The CDR3 DNA is TGTGCCAGCGGAGAGGAGGCTTCGGGACAGGCGGACTTC. Amino acid sequence: CASGEEASGQADF.

This clonotype came up many times. V is TRBV3-1 and J is TRBJ1-4; 8 bases agree with TRBD1. Germline V gives CDR1 LGHDT, CDR2 YNNKEL (reference sequence). CDR3 length: 14 residues. V shed 2 bases and J 7 bases; nucleotides not matched to a gene: 3. The CDR3 nucleotides read TGTGCCAGCAGCCAAAGGACAGGGTTTGAAAAACTGTTTTTT. This encodes CASSQRTGFEKLFF.

This clonotype was seen ten or more times. J is TRBJ2-5 and V is TRBV5-5, with 10 bases aligning to TRBD1. CDR1 and CDR2 (germline): SGHKS, YYEKEE (reference sequence). The CDR3 covers 16 residues. Trimming at V came to 0 bases and at J to 2 bases, leaving 4 bases not matched to a gene. The CDR3 nucleotides are TGTGCCAGCAGCTTGGGGACAGGGGGTTCTCAAGAGACCCAGTACTTC. Translated: CASSLGTGGSQETQYF.

This clonotype came up once. This clone may be a read error of a much larger clone one base away. The chain joins TRBV6-5 to TRBJ2-7; 7 positions agree with TRBD1. From germline, CDR1 is MNHEY and CDR2 SVGAGI. The CDR3 has 14 residues. CDR3: CASSYYKGAEEQHF. DNA of the CDR3: TGTGCCAGCAGTTACTATAAGGGGGCGGAGGAGCAGCACTTC.

This clonotype was picked up many times. The chain is built from TRBV18 and TRBJ1-1; 8 nucleotides match TRBD1. The V segment lost 3 bases and the J segment 3 bases; nucleotides outside the gene matches: 6. Germline V gives CDR1 KGHSH, CDR2 LQKENI. This CDR3 has 15 residues. The CDR3 protein is CASSPAGQGDTEAFF. In DNA form, the CDR3 reads TGTGCCAGCTCACCGGCCGGACAGGGAGACACTGAAGCTTTCTTT.

This rearrangement joins TRBV14 to TRBJ2-7, with D uncertain. The CDR3 has 11 amino acids. V was cut by 1 base and J by 4 bases, with 2 bases left in between. Germline values: CDR1 SGHDN, CDR2 FVKESK. The CDR3 DNA reads as TGTGCCAGCAGCCAAGCGTACGAGCAGTACTTC. Residues: CASSQAYEQYF.

This clonotype came up many times. The chain recombines TRBV9 with TRBJ2-1; the match to TRBD2 covers 14 bases. With 5 bases clipped from V and 0 bases from J, the junction kept 19 bases outside the gene matches. The CDR3 is made up of 22 amino acids. Germline values: CDR1 SGDLS, CDR2 YYNGEE. CDR3 in amino acids: CASSATPTGTSGGQSSYNEQFF. The CDR3 coding sequence is TGTGCCAGCAGTGCCACTCCGACCGGGACTAGCGGGGGACAGAGCTCCTACAATGAGCAGTTCTTC.

Many counts were recorded for this clonotype. This chain joins TRBV7-6 and TRBJ1-4; D may be TRBD1 (5 bases). This CDR3 contains 16 residues. The V and J ends lost 4 bases and 2 bases respectively, with 14 bases between them. Germline assignment: CDR1 SGHVS and CDR2 FNYEAQ. The CDR3 spells CASSSREGSTNEKLFF. The CDR3 region has the DNA TGTGCCAGCAGCTCTAGAGAGGGGTCCACTAATGAAAAACTGTTTTTT. Supplemented by reference TRBV7-6 and TRBJ1-4, the full variable domain reads GAGVSQSPRYKVTKRGQDVALRCDPISGHVSLYWYRQALGQGPEFLTYFNYEAQQDKSGLPNDRFSAERPEGSISTLTIQRTEQRDSAMYRCASSSREGSTNEKLFFGSGTQLSVL.

On this clonotype itself: One end of the junction does not line up with germline, which may come from a read error. The chain carries TRBV7-2 and TRBJ2-7; 7 bases agree with TRBD1. The CDR3 is 15 amino acids. Germline loops: CDR1 SGHTA, CDR2 FQGNSA. The CDR3 protein is CANSSSGTGVYEQYF. CDR3 DNA: TGTGCCAACAGCTCATCCGGTACAGGGGTCTACGAGCAGTACTTC.

This clonotype has a count of ten or more. V gene TRBV10-3 combines with J gene TRBJ2-7, with a tentative D call TRBD2 (6 bases). CDR1 and CDR2 (germline): ENHRY, SYGVKD. The CDR3 consists of 13 residues. V was cut by 4 bases and J by 2 bases, with 9 bases left in between. CDR3 in amino acids: CAISGGETYEQYF. DNA of the CDR3: TGTGCCATCAGTGGGGGGGAAACCTACGAGCAGTACTTC.

This clonotype was recorded many times. This sequence joins TRBV12-3 or TRBV12-4 and TRBJ2-2; the match to TRBD1 covers 9 bases. J gave up 5 bases and V 3 bases, and 4 bases lay outside the gene matches. This CDR3 is built from 15 residues. In nucleotides, the CDR3 is TGTGCCAGCAGTTTGGGCGGGACAGGGACCGGGGAGCTGTTTTTT. This translates into CASSLGGTGTGELFF.

The sample holds many counts of this clonotype. The chain employs TRBV20-1 and TRBJ2-1; TRBD2 agrees at 11 bases. The CDR3 consists of 14 residues. V was pared by 5 bases and J by 3 bases, with 3 bases of the junction left unmatched. The germline V gene has CDR1 DFQATT and CDR2 SNEGSKA (reference sequence). CDR3 region: CSARSGRVYNEQFF. The CDR3 DNA follows: TGCAGTGCTCGTAGCGGGAGGGTCTACAATGAGCAGTTCTTC.